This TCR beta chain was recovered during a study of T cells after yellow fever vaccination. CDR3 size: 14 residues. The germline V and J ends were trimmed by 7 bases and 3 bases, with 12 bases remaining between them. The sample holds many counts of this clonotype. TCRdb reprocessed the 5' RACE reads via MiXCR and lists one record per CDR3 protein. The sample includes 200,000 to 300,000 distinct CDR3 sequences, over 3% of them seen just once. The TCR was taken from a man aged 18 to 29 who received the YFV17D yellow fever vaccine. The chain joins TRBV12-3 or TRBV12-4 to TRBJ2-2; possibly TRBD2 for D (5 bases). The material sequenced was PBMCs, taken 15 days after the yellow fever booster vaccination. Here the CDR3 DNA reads TGTGCCAGCACCCTTGGACTTGACACCGGGGAGCTGTTTTTT. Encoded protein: CASTLGLDTGELFF.